This entry describes one T cell receptor beta chain. Germline V gene data show CDR1 as SGHRS and CDR2 as YFSETQ. CDR3 length: 15 residues. V lost 0 bases and J 5 bases, leaving 14 bases between the germline ends. The record originates from a study of blood T cell repertoires in COVID-19. Study-level information: PBMCs, B-cell-depleted T cells, or T cells were the source of the cDNA or gDNA that made up the material.

Per the study methods: Amplification with reference gene primers provided the estimates of nucleated cell counts. This table comes from immunoSEQ multiplex PCR, and its TCRdb copy is limited to in-frame clones, with some not included. V, J and clone size were drawn from that table, and D and trimming were deduced from the DNA. The table has about 170,000 clones, 84% seen once; the top ten hold approximately 2.6%. Sequenced material: peripheral blood. The rearrangement joins TRBV5-1 to TRBJ2-5; D is possibly TRBD1 (6 bases). This receptor was taken from a woman of 80 years or more with COVID-19, enrolled during active disease. The CDR3 DNA follows: TGCGCCAGCAGCTTGGTACAGGGAGCAGGGGAGACCCAGTACTTC. Translation gives CASSLVQGAGETQYF.